Given below is one TCR beta chain in context. Enrolled during active infection, Seattle patients were then followed longitudinally. Data came from immunoSEQ multiplex PCR; TCRdb stores just in-frame clones and leaves some out. This sample has hundreds of thousands of clones, with roughly 86% found just once. This record belongs to a study of blood T cell repertoires in COVID-19. In the study overall: The United States, Italy and Spain provided the acute and convalescent COVID-19 samples.

The CDR3 covers 19 residues. Germline CDR1 and CDR2: LGHNA and YNFKEQ. After removal of 0 bases from V and 4 bases from J, the junction contained 16 bases not matched to a gene. The chain is built from TRBV4-2 and TRBJ1-2; TRBD1 matches 8 bases. The source is a woman between 25 and 40 years old with COVID-19, enrolled during active disease. Source material: peripheral blood. CDR3 bases: TGTGCCAGCAGCCAAGAGTTCTTGGGGGTCAGGGGGCCAAGCTATGGCTACACCTTC. The encoded protein is CASSQEFLGVRGPSYGYTF.